This TCR beta chain was obtained from a study of resident and recirculating memory T cells in vitiligo (dated by TCRdb to 2016 to 2018). With regard to the full study: The study took epidermis from shave biopsies of two lesional and two nonlesional sites, plus PBMCs, from each of a few stable vitiligo patients for TCR beta sequencing. Right before genomic DNA was extracted using the Qiagen DNeasy Blood & Tissue Kit, the samples were homogenized with no cell sorting step. The human TCR beta sequencing tested whether specific clones in lesional vitiligo skin differed from clones in nonlesional skin and blood. Results and caveats for the whole study, not just this receptor: Even within a single patient, overlap and correlation analysis found no significant repertoire overlap between any biopsies apart from each lesion compared with itself. Future mechanistic studies are needed so that the relative contributions of the lesion-infiltrating T cell clones and of human Trm versus Tcm pools can be evaluated. Clonality was not the same from one vitiligo lesion to another, and no unique dominant TCR clone turned up. Because TCR sequences were not shared across biopsy sites or across patients, the findings suggest that different lesions are infiltrated by different T cell clones, a pattern described as private specificity.

Regarding this clone: Its binding antigen is unknown. No quality values exist for individual bases; no much larger clone is one base distant.

TCR beta chains were amplified from genomic DNA with the immunoSEQ hsTCRB kit. The immunoSEQ service sequenced the TCR beta libraries on an Illumina MiSeq instrument. The study's processing was this. Analysis of the repertoire data was performed with the immunoSEQ Analyzer. Entries here come from immuneACCESS through TCRdb and include only in-frame sequences with V and J called. Some clones fail to appear in such tables; in the studies checked, an unresolved V gene covers under half of the shortfall, and the cause of the remainder is unknown. The DNA was the basis for D and trimming; V, J and clone size are from that table. This sample has about 76,000 clones in its table, and just over 90% of those were observed once. The top ten clones comprise roughly 5% of the sample. Taken from cysteine to phenylalanine, the CDR3 has 14 residues. CDR3 DNA only is kept here, 42 bases in frame from base 1. The germline V gene supplies CDR1 SGDLS and CDR2 YYNGEE. The germline V end is reduced by 0 bases and the J end by 9 bases; junction bases left unmatched: 6.

Stable vitiligo was defined as no change in lesions over the previous 6 months. Stable patients also had to lack confetti depigmentation, a clinical sign of active vitiligo. Any patient who had received treatment in the previous three months was excluded. Ficoll density gradient centrifugation was used to isolate PBMCs from heparinized blood, after which the PBMCs were flash-frozen. Recombination joined TRBV9 with TRBJ2-5, with 9 junctional bases fitting TRBD1. This clonotype was sampled from a male donor with vitiligo. Sequenced material: blood. The DNA is TGTGCCAGCAGCGTAGCTGGGACAGGGTATGCCCAGTACTTC. Protein translation: CASSVAGTGYAQYF.